This T cell receptor beta chain was captured by sequencing in a study of OX40 agonist ivuxolimab in advanced cancers. Germline trimming cut 0 bases from V and 5 bases from J; bases unmatched to any gene: 13. CDR3 length: 17 amino acids. Germline CDR1 and CDR2: SGDLS and YYNGEE. Assay used: immunoSEQ multiplex PCR; TCRdb lists only in-frame clones, some missing. The sample holds about 79,000 clones, 88% seen once. The specimen was CD4+ or CD8+ T cells sorted from blood, collected in a trial of the OX40 agonist ivuxolimab. The rearrangement joins TRBV9 to TRBJ2-5; 7 bases are a match to TRBD1. The receptor's source is an adult with an advanced solid tumor such as melanoma, head and neck, liver or kidney cancer. In nucleotides, the CDR3 is TGTGCCAGCAGCGTAGGGGACAGTAGTAGTCCATGGGAGACCCAGTACTTC. It encodes CASSVGDSSSPWETQYF.